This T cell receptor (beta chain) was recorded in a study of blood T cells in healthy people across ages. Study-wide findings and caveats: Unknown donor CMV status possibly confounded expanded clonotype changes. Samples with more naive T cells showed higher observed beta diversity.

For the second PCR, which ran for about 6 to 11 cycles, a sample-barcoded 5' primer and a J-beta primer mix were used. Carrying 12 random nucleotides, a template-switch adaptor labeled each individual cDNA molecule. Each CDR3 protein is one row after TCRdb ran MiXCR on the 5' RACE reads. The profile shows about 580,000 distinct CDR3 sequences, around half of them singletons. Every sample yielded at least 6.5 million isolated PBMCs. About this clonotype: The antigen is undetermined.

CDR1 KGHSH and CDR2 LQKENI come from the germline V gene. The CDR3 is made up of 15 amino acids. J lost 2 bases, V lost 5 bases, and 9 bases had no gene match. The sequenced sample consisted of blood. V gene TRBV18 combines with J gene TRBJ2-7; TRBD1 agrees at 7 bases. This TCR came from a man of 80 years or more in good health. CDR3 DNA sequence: TGTGCCAGCTCAACGGGACAGACACCTACCTACGAGCAGTACTTC. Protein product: CASSTGQTPTYEQYF.